This TCR beta chain stems from a study of persistence of HIV-infected CD4 T cells. The overall study: The sample holds CD4+ T cells responsive to CMV or HIV-1 Gag.

This was the immunoSEQ version 4 assay in survey mode. Each sample used up to about 1 ug genomic DNA diluted to 10 ng/uL. TCRdb keeps only in-frame clones here, not all; method: immunoSEQ multiplex PCR. In the table there are around 60,000 clones, less than 85% of which are singletons. Regarding this clone: Its antigen is unknown.

Study results and limitations: The rare CMV-responding cells with HIV-1 proviruses were not separately TCR-sequenced.

Overlapping HIV-1 Gag 15-mer peptides at approximately 0.96 ug per peptide per mL were used. CD40L-negative CD69-negative CD45RO-high memory CD4+ T cells were sorted as populations depleted of antigen-responding cells. Adults with HIV-1 started suppressive ART while chronically infected. V lost 2 bases, J lost 1 base, and 7 bases lay in between. Germline CDR1 reads SGHRS; CDR2 reads YFSETQ. There are 14 residues in the CDR3. The chain recombines TRBV5-1 with TRBJ1-5; D is undetermined. The origin of this receptor is an adult man with HIV who was CMV-seropositive. The sequences come from CD4+ T cells sorted from PBMCs after roughly 17-hour stimulation, collected from a patient who received antiretroviral therapy. In nucleotides, the CDR3 is TGCGCCAGCAGCTTCGGAGGAAGCAATCAGCCCCAGCATTTT. Its translation: CASSFGGSNQPQHF.